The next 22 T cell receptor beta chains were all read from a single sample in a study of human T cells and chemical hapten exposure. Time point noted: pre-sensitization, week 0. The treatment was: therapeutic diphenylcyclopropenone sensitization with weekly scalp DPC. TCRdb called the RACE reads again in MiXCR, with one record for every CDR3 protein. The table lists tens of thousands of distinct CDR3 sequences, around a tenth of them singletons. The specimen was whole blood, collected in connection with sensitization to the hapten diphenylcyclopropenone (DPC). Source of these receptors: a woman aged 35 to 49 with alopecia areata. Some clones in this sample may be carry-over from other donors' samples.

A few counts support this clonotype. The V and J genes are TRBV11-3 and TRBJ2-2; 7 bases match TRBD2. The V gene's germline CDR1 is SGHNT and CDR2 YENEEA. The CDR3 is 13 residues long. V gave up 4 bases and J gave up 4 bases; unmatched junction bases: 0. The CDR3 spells CASSWTSTGELFF. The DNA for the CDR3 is TGTGCCAGCAGCTGGACTAGCACCGGGGAGCTGTTTTTT.

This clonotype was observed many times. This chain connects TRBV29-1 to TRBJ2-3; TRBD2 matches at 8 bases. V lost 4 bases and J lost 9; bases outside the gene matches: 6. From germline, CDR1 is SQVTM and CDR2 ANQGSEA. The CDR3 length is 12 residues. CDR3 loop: CSVGGTRGTQYF. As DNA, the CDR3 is TGCAGCGTTGGCGGGACTAGGGGGACGCAGTATTTT.

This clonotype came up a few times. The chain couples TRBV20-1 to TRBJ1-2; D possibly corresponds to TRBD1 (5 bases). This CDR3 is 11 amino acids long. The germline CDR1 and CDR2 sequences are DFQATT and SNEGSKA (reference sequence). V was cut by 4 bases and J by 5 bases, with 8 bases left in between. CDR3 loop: CSAKQEYGYTF. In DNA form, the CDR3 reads TGCAGTGCTAAACAGGAATATGGCTACACCTTC.

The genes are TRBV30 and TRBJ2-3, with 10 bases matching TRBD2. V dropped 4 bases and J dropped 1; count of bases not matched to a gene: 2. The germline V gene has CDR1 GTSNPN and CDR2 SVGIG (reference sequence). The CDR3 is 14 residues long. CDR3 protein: CAWTSGGGTDTQYF. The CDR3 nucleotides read TGTGCCTGGACCAGCGGGGGGGGCACAGATACGCAGTATTTT.

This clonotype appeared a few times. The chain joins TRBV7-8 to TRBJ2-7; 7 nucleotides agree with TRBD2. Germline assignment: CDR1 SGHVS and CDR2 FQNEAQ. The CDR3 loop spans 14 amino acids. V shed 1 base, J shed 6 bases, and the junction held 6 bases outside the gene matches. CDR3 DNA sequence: TGTGCCAGCAGCTTAGTTAGTAGGGAGGGCGAGCAGTACTTC. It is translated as CASSLVSREGEQYF.

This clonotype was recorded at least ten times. The DNA for the CDR3 is TGCAGTGCTAGCGGGGATCCTAACACTGAAGCTTTCTTT. Amino acid sequence: CSASGDPNTEAFF. This chain uses TRBV20-1 with TRBJ1-1; no reliable D call. This CDR3 is 13 amino acids long. CDR1 DFQATT and CDR2 SNEGSKA come from the germline V gene (reference sequence). V lost 3 bases and J 2 bases, leaving 10 bases between the germline ends.

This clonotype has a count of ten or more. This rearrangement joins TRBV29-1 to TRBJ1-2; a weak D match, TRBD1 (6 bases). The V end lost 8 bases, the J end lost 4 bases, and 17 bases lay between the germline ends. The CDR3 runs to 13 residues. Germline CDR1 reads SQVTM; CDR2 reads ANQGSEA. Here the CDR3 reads CSISQGRGYGYTF. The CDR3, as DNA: TGCAGCATTTCACAGGGTCGCGGCTATGGCTACACCTTC.

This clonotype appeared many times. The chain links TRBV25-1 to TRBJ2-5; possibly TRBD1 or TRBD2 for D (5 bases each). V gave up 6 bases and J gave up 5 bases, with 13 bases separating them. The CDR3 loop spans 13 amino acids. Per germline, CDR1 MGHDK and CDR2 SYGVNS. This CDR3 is CASRRGGSETQYF. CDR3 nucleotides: TGTGCCAGCAGGAGGGGTGGGTCGGAGACCCAGTACTTC.

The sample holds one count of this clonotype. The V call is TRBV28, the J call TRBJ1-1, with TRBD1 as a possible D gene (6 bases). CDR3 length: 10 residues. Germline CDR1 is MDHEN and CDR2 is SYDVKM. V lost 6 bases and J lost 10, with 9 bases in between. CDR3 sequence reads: CASRGGGAFF. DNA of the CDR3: TGTGCCAGCAGAGGGGGGGGAGCTTTCTTT.

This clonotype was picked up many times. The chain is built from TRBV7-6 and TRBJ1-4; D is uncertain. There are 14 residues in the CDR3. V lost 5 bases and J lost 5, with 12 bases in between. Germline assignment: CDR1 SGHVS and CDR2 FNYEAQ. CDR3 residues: CASSTRLLNEKLFF. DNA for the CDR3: TGTGCCAGCAGCACCCGACTCTTAAATGAAAAACTGTTTTTT.

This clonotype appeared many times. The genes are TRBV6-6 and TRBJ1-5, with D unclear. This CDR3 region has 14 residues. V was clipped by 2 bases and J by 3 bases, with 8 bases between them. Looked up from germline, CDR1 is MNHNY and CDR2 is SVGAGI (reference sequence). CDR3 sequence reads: CASSYAESNQPQHF. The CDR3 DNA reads TGTGCCAGCAGTTACGCGGAGTCCAATCAGCCCCAGCATTTT.

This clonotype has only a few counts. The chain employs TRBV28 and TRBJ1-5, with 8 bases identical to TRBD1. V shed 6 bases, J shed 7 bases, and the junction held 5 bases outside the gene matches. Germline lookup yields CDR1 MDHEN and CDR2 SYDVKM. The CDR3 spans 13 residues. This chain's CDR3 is CASSRYRGQPQHF. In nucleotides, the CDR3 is TGTGCCAGCAGCCGTTACAGGGGGCAGCCCCAGCATTTT.

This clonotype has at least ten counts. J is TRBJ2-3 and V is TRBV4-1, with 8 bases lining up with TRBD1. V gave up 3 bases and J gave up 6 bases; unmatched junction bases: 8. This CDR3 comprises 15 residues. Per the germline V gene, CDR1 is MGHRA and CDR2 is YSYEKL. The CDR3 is CASSHDSTGVDTQYF. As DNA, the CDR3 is TGCGCCAGCAGCCACGACTCGACAGGGGTTGATACGCAGTATTTT.

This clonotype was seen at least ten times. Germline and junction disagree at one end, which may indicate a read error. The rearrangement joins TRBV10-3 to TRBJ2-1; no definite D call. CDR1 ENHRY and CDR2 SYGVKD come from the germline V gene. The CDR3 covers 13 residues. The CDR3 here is CAINEERINEQFF. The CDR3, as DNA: TGTGCCATCAATGAGGAGCGAATCAATGAGCAGTTCTTC.

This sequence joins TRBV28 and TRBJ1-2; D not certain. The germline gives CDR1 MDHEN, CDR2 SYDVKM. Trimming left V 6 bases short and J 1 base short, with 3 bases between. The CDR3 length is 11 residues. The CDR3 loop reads CASRGNYGYTF. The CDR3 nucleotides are TGTGCCAGCAGAGGTAACTATGGCTACACCTTC.

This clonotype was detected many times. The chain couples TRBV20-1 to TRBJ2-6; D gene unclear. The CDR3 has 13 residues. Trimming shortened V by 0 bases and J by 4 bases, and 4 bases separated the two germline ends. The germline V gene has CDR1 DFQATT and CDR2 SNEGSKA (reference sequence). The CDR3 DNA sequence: TGCAGTGCTAGAGATCCCGGGGCCAACGTCCTGACTTTC. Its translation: CSARDPGANVLTF.

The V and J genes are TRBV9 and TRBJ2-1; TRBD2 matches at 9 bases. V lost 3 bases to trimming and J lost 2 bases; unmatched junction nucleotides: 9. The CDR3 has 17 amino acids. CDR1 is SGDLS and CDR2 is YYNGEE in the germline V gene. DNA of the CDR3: TGTGCCAGCAGCGAGCCCTTAGCGGGGGCCGCCTACAATGAGCAGTTCTTC. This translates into CASSEPLAGAAYNEQFF.

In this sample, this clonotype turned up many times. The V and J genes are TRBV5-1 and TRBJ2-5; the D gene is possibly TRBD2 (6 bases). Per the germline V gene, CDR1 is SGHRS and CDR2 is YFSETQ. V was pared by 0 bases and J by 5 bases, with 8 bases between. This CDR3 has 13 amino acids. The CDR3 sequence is CASSLASGETQYF. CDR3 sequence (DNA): TGCGCCAGCAGCTTGGCCAGCGGGGAGACCCAGTACTTC.

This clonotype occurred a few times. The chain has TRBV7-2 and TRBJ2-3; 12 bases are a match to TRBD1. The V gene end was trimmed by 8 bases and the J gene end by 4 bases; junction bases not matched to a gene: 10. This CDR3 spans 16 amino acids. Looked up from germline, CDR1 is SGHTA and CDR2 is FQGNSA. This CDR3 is CASEPGTGGISDTQYF. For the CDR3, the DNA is TGTGCCAGCGAACCCGGGACAGGGGGCATTTCAGATACGCAGTATTTT.

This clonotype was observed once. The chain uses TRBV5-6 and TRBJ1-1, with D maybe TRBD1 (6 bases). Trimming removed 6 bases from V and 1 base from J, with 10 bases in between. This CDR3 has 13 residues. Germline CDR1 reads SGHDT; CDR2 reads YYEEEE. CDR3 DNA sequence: TGTGCCAGCACGGGGACATGGAACACTGAAGCTTTCTTT. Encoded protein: CASTGTWNTEAFF.

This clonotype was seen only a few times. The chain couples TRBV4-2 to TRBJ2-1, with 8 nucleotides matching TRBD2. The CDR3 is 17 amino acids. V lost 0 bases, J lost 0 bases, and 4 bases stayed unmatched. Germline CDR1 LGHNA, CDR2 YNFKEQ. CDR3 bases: TGTGCCAGCAGCCAAGAGGCGGGGGGTACCTCCTACAATGAGCAGTTCTTC. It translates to CASSQEAGGTSYNEQFF.

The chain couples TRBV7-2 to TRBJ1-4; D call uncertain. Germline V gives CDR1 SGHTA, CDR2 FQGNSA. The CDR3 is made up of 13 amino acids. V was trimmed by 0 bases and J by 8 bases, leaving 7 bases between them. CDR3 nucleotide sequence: TGTGCCAGCAGCTTAGCTCTTGGCGAAAAACTGTTTTTT. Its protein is CASSLALGEKLFF.